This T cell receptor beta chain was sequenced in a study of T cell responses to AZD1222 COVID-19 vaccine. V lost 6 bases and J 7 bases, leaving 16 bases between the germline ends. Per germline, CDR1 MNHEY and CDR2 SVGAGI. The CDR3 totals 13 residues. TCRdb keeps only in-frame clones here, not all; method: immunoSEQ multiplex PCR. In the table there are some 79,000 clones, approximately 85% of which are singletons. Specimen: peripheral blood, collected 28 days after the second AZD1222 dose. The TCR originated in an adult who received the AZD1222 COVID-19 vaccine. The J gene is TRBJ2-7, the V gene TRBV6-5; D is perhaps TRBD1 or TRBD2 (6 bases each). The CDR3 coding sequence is TGTGCCAGCAGACAACAGGGAGGAAGGGAGCAGTACTTC. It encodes CASRQQGGREQYF.